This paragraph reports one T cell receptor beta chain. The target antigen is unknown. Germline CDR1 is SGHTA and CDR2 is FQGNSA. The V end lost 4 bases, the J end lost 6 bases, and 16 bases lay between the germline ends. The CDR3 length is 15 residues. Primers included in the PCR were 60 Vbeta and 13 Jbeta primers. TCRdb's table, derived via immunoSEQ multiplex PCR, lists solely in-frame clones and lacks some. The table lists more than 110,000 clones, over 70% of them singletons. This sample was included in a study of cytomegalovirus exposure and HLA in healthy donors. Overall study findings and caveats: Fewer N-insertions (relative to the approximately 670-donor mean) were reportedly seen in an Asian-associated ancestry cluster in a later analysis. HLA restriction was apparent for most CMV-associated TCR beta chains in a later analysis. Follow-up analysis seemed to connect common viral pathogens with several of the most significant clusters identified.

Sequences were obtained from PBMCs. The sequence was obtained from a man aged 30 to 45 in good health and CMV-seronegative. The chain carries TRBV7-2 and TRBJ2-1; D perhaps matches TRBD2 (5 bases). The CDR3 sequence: CASSSRGVSGNEQFF. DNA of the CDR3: TGTGCCAGCAGCTCCCGGGGAGTTTCGGGCAATGAGCAGTTCTTC.